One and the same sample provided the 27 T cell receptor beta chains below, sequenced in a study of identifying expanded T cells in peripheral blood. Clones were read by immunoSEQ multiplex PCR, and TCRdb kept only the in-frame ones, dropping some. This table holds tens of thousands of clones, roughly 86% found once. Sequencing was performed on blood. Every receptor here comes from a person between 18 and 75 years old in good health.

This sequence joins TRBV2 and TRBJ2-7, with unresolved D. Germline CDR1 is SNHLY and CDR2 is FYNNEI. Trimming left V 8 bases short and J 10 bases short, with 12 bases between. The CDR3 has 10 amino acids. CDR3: CASQLGPQYF. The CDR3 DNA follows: TGTGCCAGCCAATTGGGTCCTCAGTACTTC.

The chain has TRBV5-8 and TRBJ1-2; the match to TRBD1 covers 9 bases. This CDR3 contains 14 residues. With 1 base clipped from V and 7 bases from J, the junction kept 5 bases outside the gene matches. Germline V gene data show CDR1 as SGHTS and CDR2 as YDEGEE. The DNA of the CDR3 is TGTGCCAGCAGCTTGCTGGGACAGGGTAGTGGCTACACCTTC. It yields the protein CASSLLGQGSGYTF.

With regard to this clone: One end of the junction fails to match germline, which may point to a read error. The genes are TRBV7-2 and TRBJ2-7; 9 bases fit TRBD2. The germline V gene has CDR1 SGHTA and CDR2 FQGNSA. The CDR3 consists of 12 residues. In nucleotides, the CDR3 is TGTGCCAGCAGCCTAGCGGGGATCGGGCAGTACTTC. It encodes CASSLAGIGQYF.

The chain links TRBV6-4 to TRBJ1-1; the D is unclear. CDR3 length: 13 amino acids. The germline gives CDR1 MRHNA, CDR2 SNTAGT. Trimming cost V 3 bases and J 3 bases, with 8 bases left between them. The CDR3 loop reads CASSEGRYTEAFF. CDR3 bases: TGTGCCAGCAGTGAAGGCAGGTACACTGAAGCTTTCTTT.

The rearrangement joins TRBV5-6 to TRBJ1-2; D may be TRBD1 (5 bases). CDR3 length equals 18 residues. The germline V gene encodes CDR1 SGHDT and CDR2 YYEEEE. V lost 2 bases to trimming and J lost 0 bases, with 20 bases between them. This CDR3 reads CASSLWLPGRTANYGYTF. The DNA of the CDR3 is TGTGCCAGCAGCTTATGGCTGCCGGGACGGACTGCTAACTATGGCTACACCTTC.

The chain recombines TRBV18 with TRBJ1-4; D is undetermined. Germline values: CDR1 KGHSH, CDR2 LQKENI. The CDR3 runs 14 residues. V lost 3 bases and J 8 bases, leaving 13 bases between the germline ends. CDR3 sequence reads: CASSPGRVPEKLFF. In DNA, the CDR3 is TGTGCCAGCTCACCCGGGAGGGTGCCCGAAAAACTGTTTTTT.

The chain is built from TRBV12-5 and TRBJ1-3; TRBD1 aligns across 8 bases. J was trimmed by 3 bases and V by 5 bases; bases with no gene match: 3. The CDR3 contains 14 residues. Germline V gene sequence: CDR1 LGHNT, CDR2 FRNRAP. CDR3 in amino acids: CASGLDRGGNTIYF. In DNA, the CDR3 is TGTGCTAGTGGTCTTGACAGGGGTGGAAACACCATATATTTT. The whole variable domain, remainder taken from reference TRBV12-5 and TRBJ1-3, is DARVTQTPRHKVTEMGQEVTMRCQPILGHNTVFWYRQTMMQGLELLAYFRNRAPLDDSGMPKDRFSAEMPDATLATLKIQPSEPRDSAVYFCASGLDRGGNTIYFGEGSWLTVV.

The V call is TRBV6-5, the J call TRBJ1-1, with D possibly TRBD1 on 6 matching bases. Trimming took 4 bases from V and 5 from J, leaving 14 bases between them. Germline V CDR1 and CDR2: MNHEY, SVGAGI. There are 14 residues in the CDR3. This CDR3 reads CASSSAGARTEAFF. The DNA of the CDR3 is TGTGCCAGCAGTTCGGCGGGGGCGAGGACTGAAGCTTTCTTT.

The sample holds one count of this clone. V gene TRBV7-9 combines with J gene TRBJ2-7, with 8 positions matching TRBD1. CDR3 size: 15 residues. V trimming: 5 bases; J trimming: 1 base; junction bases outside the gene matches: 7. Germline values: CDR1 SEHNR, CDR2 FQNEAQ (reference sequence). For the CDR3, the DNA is TGTGCCAGCAGCCCCTTAGGGACAGGTTCCTACGAGCAGTACTTC. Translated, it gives CASSPLGTGSYEQYF.

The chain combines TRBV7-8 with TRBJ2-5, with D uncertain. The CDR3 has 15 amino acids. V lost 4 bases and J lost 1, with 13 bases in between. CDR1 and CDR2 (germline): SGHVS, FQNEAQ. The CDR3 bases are TGTGCCAGCAGCTCCGGGTCGGCCCGCCAAGAGACCCAGTACTTC. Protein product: CASSSGSARQETQYF.

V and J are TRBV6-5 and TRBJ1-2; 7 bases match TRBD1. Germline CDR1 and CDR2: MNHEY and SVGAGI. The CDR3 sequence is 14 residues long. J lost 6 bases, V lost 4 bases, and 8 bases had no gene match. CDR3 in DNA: TGTGCCAGCAGTTCACAGGGGCTGTTGCATGGCTACACCTTC. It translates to CASSSQGLLHGYTF.

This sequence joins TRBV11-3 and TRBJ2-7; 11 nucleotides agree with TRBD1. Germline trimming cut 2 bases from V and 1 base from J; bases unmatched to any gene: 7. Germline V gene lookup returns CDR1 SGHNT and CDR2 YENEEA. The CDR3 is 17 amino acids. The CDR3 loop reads CASSLWDRGDSSYEQYF. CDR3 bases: TGTGCCAGCAGCTTATGGGACAGGGGGGACTCGTCCTACGAGCAGTACTTC.

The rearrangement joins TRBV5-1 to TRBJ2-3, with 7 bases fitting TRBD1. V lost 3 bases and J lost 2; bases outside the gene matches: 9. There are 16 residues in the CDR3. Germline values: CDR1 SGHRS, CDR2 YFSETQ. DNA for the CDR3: TGCGCCAGCAGCTACCGGGACAGACAATTCACAGATACGCAGTATTTT. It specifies CASSYRDRQFTDTQYF. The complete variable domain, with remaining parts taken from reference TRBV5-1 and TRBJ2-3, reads KAGVTQTPRYLIKTRGQQVTLSCSPISGHRSVSWYQQTPGQGLQFLFEYFSETQRNKGNFPGRFSGRQFSNSRSEMNVSTLELGDSALYLCASSYRDRQFTDTQYFGPGTRLTVL.

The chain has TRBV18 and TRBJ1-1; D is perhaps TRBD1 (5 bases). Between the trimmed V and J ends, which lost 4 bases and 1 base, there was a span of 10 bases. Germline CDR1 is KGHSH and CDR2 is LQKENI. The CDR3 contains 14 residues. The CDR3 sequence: CASSRGRENTEAFF. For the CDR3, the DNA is TGTGCCAGCTCACGGGGACGGGAGAACACTGAAGCTTTCTTT.

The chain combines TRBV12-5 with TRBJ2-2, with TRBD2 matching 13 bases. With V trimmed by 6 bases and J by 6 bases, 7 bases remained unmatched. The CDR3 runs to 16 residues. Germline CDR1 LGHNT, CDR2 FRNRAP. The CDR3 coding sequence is TGTGCTAGTGGCCGGTGGACTAGCGGGAGTCCCGGGGAGCTGTTTTTT. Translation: CASGRWTSGSPGELFF. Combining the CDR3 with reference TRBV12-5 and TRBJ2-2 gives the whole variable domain DARVTQTPRHKVTEMGQEVTMRCQPILGHNTVFWYRQTMMQGLELLAYFRNRAPLDDSGMPKDRFSAEMPDATLATLKIQPSEPRDSAVYFCASGRWTSGSPGELFFGEGSRLTVL.

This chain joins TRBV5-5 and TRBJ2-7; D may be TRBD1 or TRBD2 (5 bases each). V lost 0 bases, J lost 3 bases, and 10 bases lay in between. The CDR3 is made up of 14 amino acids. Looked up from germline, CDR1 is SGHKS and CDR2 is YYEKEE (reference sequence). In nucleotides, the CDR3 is TGTGCCAGCAGCTTGGCCCCAGGGAGCTACGAGCAGTACTTC. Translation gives CASSLAPGSYEQYF.

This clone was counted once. The CDR3 DNA sequence: TGCGCCAGCAGTCAATCGTTCCCGAGCTCCTACGAGCAGTACTTC. It specifies CASSQSFPSSYEQYF. This chain uses TRBV23-1 with TRBJ2-7; D remains unclear. TRBV23-1 is classed as an ORF, of uncertain function. The V gene lost 0 bases and the J gene lost 0 bases, with 9 bases spanning the gap. CDR3 size: 15 residues.

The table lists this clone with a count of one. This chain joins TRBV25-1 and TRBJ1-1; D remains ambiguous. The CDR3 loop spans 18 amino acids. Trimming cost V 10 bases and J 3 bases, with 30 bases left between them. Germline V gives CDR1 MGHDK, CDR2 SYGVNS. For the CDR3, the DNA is TGTGCCATACCGGGCGTAGGGCTCGCCGGCTCTGGAGACACTGAAGCTTTCTTT. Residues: CAIPGVGLAGSGDTEAFF.

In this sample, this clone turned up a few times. In DNA, the CDR3 is TGTGCCATCAGACCGGGACAGAATCAGCCCCAGCATTTT. Translation: CAIRPGQNQPQHF. This rearrangement joins TRBV10-3 to TRBJ1-5; 7 bases match TRBD1. Germline V gene sequence: CDR1 ENHRY, CDR2 SYGVKD. The CDR3 contains 13 residues. J gave up 4 bases and V 6 bases, and 3 bases lay outside the gene matches.

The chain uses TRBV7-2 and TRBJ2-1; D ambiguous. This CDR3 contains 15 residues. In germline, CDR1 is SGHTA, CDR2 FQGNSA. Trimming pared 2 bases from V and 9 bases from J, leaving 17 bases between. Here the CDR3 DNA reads TGTGCCAGCAGCTTATGGGCAGAGGCAGCCGCTGAGCAGTTCTTC. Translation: CASSLWAEAAAEQFF.

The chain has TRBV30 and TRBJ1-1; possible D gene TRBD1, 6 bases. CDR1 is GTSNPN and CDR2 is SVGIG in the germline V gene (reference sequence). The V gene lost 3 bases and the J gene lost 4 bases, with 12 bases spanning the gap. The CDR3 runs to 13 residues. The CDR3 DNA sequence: TGTGCCTGGAGCCTAGCAGGGGTCACTGAAGCTTTCTTT. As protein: CAWSLAGVTEAFF.

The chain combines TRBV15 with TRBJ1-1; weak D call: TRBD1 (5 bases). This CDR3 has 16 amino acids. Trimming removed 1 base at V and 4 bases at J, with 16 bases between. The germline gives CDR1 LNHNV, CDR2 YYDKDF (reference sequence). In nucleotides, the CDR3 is TGTGCCACCAGCAGAGGGCCCGCGGGGGTCCCCACTGAAGCTTTCTTT. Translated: CATSRGPAGVPTEAFF.

The CDR3 bases are TGTGCCAGCGCCGGACAGGTGAACACTGAAGCTTTCTTT. Translation gives CASAGQVNTEAFF. The chain has TRBV6-1 and TRBJ1-1; TRBD1 matches 7 bases. Trimming at V came to 8 bases and at J to 0 bases, leaving 3 bases not matched to a gene. Germline V gene data show CDR1 as MNHNS and CDR2 as SASEGT. The CDR3 is made up of 13 amino acids.

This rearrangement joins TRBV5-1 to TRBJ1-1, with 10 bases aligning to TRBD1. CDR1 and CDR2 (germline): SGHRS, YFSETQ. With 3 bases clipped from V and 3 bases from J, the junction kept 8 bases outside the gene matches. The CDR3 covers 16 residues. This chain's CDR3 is CASSSGTGVWDTEAFF. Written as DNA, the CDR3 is TGCGCCAGCAGCTCGGGGACAGGGGTGTGGGACACTGAAGCTTTCTTT.

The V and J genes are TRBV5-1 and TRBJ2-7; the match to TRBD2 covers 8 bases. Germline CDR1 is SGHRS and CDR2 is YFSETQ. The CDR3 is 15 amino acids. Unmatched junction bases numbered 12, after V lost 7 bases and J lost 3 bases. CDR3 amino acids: CASRGELADYYEQYF. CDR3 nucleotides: TGCGCCAGCCGCGGGGAACTAGCGGACTACTACGAGCAGTACTTC. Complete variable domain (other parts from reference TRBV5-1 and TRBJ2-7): KAGVTQTPRYLIKTRGQQVTLSCSPISGHRSVSWYQQTPGQGLQFLFEYFSETQRNKGNFPGRFSGRQFSNSRSEMNVSTLELGDSALYLCASRGELADYYEQYFGPGTRLTVT.

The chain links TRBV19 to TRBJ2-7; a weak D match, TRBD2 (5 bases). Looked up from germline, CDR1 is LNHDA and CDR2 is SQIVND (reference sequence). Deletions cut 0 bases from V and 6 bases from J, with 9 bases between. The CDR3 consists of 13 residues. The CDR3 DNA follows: TGTGCCAGTAGTATAGATCCGGCGGGCGAGCAGTACTTC. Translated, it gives CASSIDPAGEQYF.

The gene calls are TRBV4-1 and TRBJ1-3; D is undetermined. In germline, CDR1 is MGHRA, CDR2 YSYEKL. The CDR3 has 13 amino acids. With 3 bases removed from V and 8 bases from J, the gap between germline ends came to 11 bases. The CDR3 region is CASSQGAGYTIYF. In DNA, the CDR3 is TGCGCCAGCAGCCAGGGTGCCGGGTACACCATATATTTT.